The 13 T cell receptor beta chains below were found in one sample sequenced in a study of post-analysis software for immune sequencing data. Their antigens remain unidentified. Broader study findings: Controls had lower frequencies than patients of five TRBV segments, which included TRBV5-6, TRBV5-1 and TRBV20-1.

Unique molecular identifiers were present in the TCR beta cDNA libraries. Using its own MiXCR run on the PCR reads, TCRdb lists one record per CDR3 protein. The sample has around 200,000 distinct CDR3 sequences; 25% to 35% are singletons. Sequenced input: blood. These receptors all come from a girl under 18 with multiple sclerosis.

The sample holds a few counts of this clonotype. The CDR3 reads CASSHGIAEAFF. In DNA, the CDR3 is TGTGCCAGCAGTCACGGGATCGCTGAAGCTTTCTTT. The rearrangement links TRBV6-5 to TRBJ1-1, with no clear D. CDR3 length: 12 residues. Germline lookup yields CDR1 MNHEY and CDR2 SVGAGI. Trimming cost V 5 bases and J 6 bases, with 10 bases left between them.

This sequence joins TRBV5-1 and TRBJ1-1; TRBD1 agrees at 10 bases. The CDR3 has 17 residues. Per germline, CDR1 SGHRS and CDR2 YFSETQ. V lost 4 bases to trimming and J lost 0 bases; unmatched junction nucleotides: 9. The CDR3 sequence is CASSIAGTGDMNTEAFF. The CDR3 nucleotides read TGCGCCAGCAGCATCGCCGGGACAGGGGACATGAACACTGAAGCTTTCTTT.

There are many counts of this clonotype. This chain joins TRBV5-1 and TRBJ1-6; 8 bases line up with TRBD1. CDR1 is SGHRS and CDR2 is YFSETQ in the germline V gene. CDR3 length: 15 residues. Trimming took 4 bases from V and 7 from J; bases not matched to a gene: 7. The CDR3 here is CASSTGQGSNSPLHF. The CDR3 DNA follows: TGCGCCAGCAGCACCGGACAGGGAAGCAATTCACCCCTCCACTTT. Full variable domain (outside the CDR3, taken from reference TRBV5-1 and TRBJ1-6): KAGVTQTPRYLIKTRGQQVTLSCSPISGHRSVSWYQQTPGQGLQFLFEYFSETQRNKGNFPGRFSGRQFSNSRSEMNVSTLELGDSALYLCASSTGQGSNSPLHFGNGTRLTVT.

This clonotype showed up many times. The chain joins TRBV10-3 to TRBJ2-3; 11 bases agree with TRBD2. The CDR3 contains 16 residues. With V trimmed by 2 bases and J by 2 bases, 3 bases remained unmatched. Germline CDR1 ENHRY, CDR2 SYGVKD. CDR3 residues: CAISEGLAGFTDTQYF. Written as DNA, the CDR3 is TGTGCCATCAGTGAGGGACTAGCGGGCTTCACAGATACGCAGTATTTT.

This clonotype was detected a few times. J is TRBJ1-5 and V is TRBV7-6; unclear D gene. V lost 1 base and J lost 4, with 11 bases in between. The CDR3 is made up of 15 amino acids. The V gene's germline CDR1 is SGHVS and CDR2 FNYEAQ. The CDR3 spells CASSLEAGVNQPQHF. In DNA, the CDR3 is TGTGCCAGCAGCTTAGAGGCAGGTGTAAATCAGCCCCAGCATTTT. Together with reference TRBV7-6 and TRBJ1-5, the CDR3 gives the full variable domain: GAGVSQSPRYKVTKRGQDVALRCDPISGHVSLYWYRQALGQGPEFLTYFNYEAQQDKSGLPNDRFSAERPEGSISTLTIQRTEQRDSAMYRCASSLEAGVNQPQHFGDGTRLSIL.

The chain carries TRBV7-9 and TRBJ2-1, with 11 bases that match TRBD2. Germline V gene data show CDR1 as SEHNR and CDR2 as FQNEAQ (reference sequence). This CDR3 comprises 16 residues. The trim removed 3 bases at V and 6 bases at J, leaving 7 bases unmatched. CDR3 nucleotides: TGTGCCAGCAGCTTTAGTCGACTAGCGGGGAGCAATGAGCAGTTCTTC. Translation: CASSFSRLAGSNEQFF.

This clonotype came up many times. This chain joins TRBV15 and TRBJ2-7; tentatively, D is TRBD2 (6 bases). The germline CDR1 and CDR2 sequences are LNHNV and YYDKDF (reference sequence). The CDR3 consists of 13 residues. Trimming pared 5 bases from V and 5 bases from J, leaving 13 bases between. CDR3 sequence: CATSSRGNDEQYF. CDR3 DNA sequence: TGTGCCACCAGCTCCCGCGGGAACGACGAGCAGTACTTC.

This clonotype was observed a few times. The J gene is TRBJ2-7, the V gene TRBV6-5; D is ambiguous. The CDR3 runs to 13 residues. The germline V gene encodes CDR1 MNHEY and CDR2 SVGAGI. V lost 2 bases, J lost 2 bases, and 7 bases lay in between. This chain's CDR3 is CASSYGLAYEQYF. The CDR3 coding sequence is TGTGCCAGCAGTTACGGCCTAGCCTACGAGCAGTACTTC.

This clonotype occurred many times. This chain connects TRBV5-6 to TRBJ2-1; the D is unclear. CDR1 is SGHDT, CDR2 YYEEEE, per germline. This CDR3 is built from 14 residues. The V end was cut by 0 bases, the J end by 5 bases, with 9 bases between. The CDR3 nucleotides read TGTGCCAGCAGCTTGGATTTGTCAAACAATGAGCAGTTCTTC. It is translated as CASSLDLSNNEQFF.

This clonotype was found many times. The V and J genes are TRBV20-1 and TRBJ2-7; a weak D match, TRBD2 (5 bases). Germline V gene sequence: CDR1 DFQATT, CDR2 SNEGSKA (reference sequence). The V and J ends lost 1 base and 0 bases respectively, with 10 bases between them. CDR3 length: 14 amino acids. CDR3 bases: TGCAGTGCTAGAGTGGAGGTGTTCTCCTACGAGCAGTACTTC. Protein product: CSARVEVFSYEQYF.

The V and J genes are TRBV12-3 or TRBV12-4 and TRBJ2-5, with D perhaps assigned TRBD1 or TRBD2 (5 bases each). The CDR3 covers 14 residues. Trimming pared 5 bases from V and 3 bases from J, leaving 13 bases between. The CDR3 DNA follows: TGTGCCAGCAGTCCCGGGACGGCTAAAGAGACCCAGTACTTC. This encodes CASSPGTAKETQYF.

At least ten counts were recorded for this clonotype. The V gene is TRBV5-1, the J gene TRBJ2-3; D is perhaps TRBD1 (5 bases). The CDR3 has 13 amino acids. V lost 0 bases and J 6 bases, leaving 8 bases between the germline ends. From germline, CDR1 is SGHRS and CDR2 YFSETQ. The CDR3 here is CASSLEYRDTQYF. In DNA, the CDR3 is TGCGCCAGCAGCTTGGAATACAGGGATACGCAGTATTTT.

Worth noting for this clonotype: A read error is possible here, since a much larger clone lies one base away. The CDR3 reads CASSSRVAESSYNEQYF. Written as DNA, the CDR3 is TGCGCCAGCAGTTCCCGGGTAGCGGAGAGCTCCTACAATGAGCAGTACTTC. The genes are TRBV5-1 and TRBJ2-1; D might be TRBD2 (6 bases). The end of the DNA is better explained by TRBJ2-7, so the J call may be wrong. CDR1 is SGHRS, CDR2 YFSETQ, per germline. The CDR3 extends over 17 amino acids.